Here is one T cell receptor beta chain with its context. The entry originates in a study of blood T cell repertoires in COVID-19. For the study at large: PBMCs, B-cell-depleted T cells, or T cells were the source of the cDNA or gDNA that made up the material.

The assay was immunoSEQ multiplex PCR, and TCRdb's table has in-frame clones only and misses some. Of about 160,000 clones in the sample, over 70% were seen once. The germline CDR1 and CDR2 sequences are SGHTA and FQGNSA. There are 14 residues in the CDR3. V lost 5 bases and J lost 4; bases outside the gene matches: 7. The source of this sequence is a woman aged 40 to 50 with acute COVID-19. Input material: PBMCs or T cells enriched from blood (not recorded which). The rearrangement uses TRBV7-2 and TRBJ1-2; 7 nucleotides match TRBD1. The CDR3 loop reads CASSTPTGTYGYTF. As DNA, the CDR3 is TGTGCCAGCAGCACCCCGACAGGGACCTATGGCTACACCTTC. Full variable domain (outside the CDR3, taken from reference TRBV7-2 and TRBJ1-2): GAGVSQSPSNKVTEKGKDVELRCDPISGHTALYWYRQSLGQGLEFLIYFQGNSAPDKSGLPSDRFSAERTGGSVSTLTIQRTQQEDSAVYLCASSTPTGTYGYTFGSGTRLTVV.